Listed here are 14 T cell receptor beta chains from one sample, sequenced in a study of T cells after yellow fever vaccination. TCRdb used MiXCR to reprocess the 5' RACE reads, holding one entry per CDR3 protein. The repertoire holds about 340,000 distinct CDR3 sequences, with approximately 12% as singletons. The starting material was CD4+ T cells sorted from PBMCs, obtained 15 days after the yellow fever booster vaccination. All receptors come from a man between 18 and 29 years old who received the YFV17D yellow fever vaccine.

This clonotype turned up a few times. V is TRBV20-1 and J is TRBJ2-7; 10 bases match TRBD1. The V segment lost 0 bases and the J segment 3 bases; nucleotides outside the gene matches: 5. From germline, CDR1 is DFQATT and CDR2 SNEGSKA (reference sequence). The CDR3 sequence is 15 residues long. The CDR3 is CSARDYGQGGYEQYF. CDR3 in DNA: TGCAGTGCTAGAGATTACGGACAGGGGGGCTACGAGCAGTACTTC.

The chain recombines TRBV7-6 with TRBJ2-3; 9 nucleotides match TRBD1. V was clipped by 5 bases and J by 4 bases; unmatched bases: 4. Germline lookup yields CDR1 SGHVS and CDR2 FNYEAQ. The CDR3 runs to 14 residues. CDR3 sequence (DNA): TGTGCCAGCAGCCCAAGGACAGGGGCAGATACGCAGTATTTT. Translating gives CASSPRTGADTQYF.

The gene calls are TRBV12-3 or TRBV12-4 and TRBJ1-2, with TRBD1 as a possible D gene (6 bases). The CDR3 runs 13 residues. V dropped 2 bases and J dropped 8 bases, with 12 bases sitting between them. The CDR3 DNA reads TGTGCCAGCAGTTTATCGGCAGGGGCAGGCTACACCTTC. The encoded protein is CASSLSAGAGYTF.

The chain links TRBV7-2 to TRBJ2-5; D ambiguous. Germline CDR1 and CDR2: SGHTA and FQGNSA. The V end lost 1 base, the J end lost 3 bases, and 9 bases lay between the germline ends. The CDR3 is 14 amino acids. CDR3: CASSLVGYEETQYF. Written as DNA, the CDR3 is TGTGCCAGCAGCTTAGTGGGCTACGAAGAGACCCAGTACTTC.

V and J are TRBV18 and TRBJ1-2; unclear D gene. The CDR3 has 13 amino acids. Per the germline V gene, CDR1 is KGHSH and CDR2 is LQKENI. V dropped 4 bases and J dropped 4 bases, with 10 bases sitting between them. The CDR3 is CASSLSDGYGYTF. DNA for the CDR3: TGTGCCAGCTCACTCTCGGACGGCTATGGCTACACCTTC.

The V gene is TRBV18, the J gene TRBJ2-3; 9 bases line up with TRBD1. J gave up 0 bases and V 6 bases, and 4 bases lay outside the gene matches. Germline lookup yields CDR1 KGHSH and CDR2 LQKENI. CDR3 size: 15 residues. The CDR3, as DNA: TGTGCCAGCTCCCCGGACAGGGGAAGCACAGATACGCAGTATTTT. Translation gives CASSPDRGSTDTQYF. The full variable domain, completed using reference TRBV18 and TRBJ2-3, is NAGVMQNPRHLVRRRGQEARLRCSPMKGHSHVYWYRQLPEEGLKFMVYLQKENIIDESGMPKERFSAEFPKEGPSILRIQQVVRGDSAAYFCASSPDRGSTDTQYFGPGTRLTVL.

The V gene is TRBV7-3, the J gene TRBJ2-2, with D uncertain. Trimming shortened V by 5 bases and J by 4 bases, and 8 bases separated the two germline ends. From germline, CDR1 is SGHTA and CDR2 FQGTGA. The CDR3 extends over 13 amino acids. The CDR3 DNA reads as TGTGCCAGCAGCCGCCCGAGCACCGGGGAGCTGTTTTTT. Encoded protein: CASSRPSTGELFF. Full variable domain (remainder filled in from reference TRBV7-3 and TRBJ2-2): GAGVSQTPSNKVTEKGKYVELRCDPISGHTALYWYRQSLGQGPEFLIYFQGTGAADDSGLPNDRFFAVRPEGSVSTLKIQRTERGDSAVYLCASSRPSTGELFFGEGSRLTVL.

This clonotype appeared many times. The rearrangement joins TRBV7-8 to TRBJ2-2; D is unresolved. Germline CDR1 reads SGHVS; CDR2 reads FQNEAQ. The CDR3 is 14 amino acids. Trimming cost V 0 bases and J 4 bases, with 6 bases left between them. CDR3 in amino acids: CASSLADPTGELFF. CDR3 nucleotide sequence: TGTGCCAGCAGCTTAGCAGACCCCACCGGGGAGCTGTTTTTT. Full variable domain (outside the CDR3, taken from reference TRBV7-8 and TRBJ2-2): GAGVSQSPRYKVAKRGQDVALRCDPISGHVSLFWYQQALGQGPEFLTYFQNEAQLDKSGLPSDRFFAERPEGSVSTLKIQRTQQEDSAVYLCASSLADPTGELFFGEGSRLTVL.

This chain connects TRBV7-9 to TRBJ1-3, with D uncertain. This CDR3 region has 17 residues. CDR1 is SEHNR, CDR2 FQNEAQ, per germline (reference sequence). Trimming shortened V by 0 bases and J by 1 base, and 13 bases separated the two germline ends. CDR3 sequence: CASSLASLKRSGNTIYF. In DNA, the CDR3 is TGTGCCAGCAGCTTAGCGAGCCTGAAGAGGTCTGGAAACACCATATATTTT.

This clonotype was detected a few times. The gene calls are TRBV5-5 and TRBJ1-2; TRBD1 matches 8 bases. The CDR3 sequence is 12 residues long. Trimming cost V 4 bases and J 8 bases; bases outside gene matches: 4. Germline CDR1 and CDR2: SGHKS and YYEKEE (reference sequence). The CDR3 nucleotides read TGTGCCAGCAGCAAGGACAGGGACGGCTACACCTTC. This encodes CASSKDRDGYTF.

V usage is TRBV7-9 and J usage is TRBJ1-1, with D uncertain. The CDR3 consists of 13 residues. Germline V gene lookup returns CDR1 SEHNR and CDR2 FQNEAQ (reference sequence). V gave up 2 bases and J gave up 4 bases, with 8 bases separating them. CDR3 sequence: CASSLKKGTEAFF. CDR3 DNA: TGTGCCAGCAGCTTAAAGAAGGGCACTGAAGCTTTCTTT.

This clonotype has more than one count but fewer than ten. V is TRBV3-1 and J is TRBJ2-5, with D possibly being TRBD2 (5 bases). Germline assignment: CDR1 LGHDT and CDR2 YNNKEL (reference sequence). This CDR3 spans 15 amino acids. Trimming took off 0 bases at V and 2 bases at J, with 10 bases between the two ends. CDR3 bases: TGTGCCAGCAGCCAAGATCAAACTAGGCAAGAGACCCAGTACTTC. Translated, it gives CASSQDQTRQETQYF.

V usage is TRBV4-3 and J usage is TRBJ2-3, with D perhaps matching TRBD2 (5 bases). Trimming left V 2 bases short and J 2 bases short, with 17 bases between. The CDR3 runs to 17 residues. Germline assignment: CDR1 LGHNA and CDR2 YSLEER. The CDR3 sequence: CASSQSSGWPNTDTQYF. CDR3 nucleotides: TGCGCCAGCAGCCAAAGCTCGGGGTGGCCTAACACAGATACGCAGTATTTT.

This clonotype was counted at least ten times. The junction departs from germline at one end; a sequencing error may be responsible. The V and J genes are TRBV12-3 or TRBV12-4 and TRBJ2-3; tentative D call: TRBD2 (6 bases). The CDR3 has 14 amino acids. The CDR3 bases are TGCGCCAGCAGCTTACTAGCTAGCACAGATACGCAGTATTTT. Its translation: CASSLLASTDTQYF.